This TCR beta chain came from a study of cytomegalovirus exposure and HLA in healthy donors. Study-wide results and limits: Some 150 TCR beta chains were listed as cytomegalovirus-associated.

Data came from immunoSEQ multiplex PCR; TCRdb stores just in-frame clones and leaves some out. Of some 88,000 clones listed, approximately 96% are singletons. Concerning this clone: As yet, its antigen is unknown.

V was clipped by 5 bases and J by 4 bases; unmatched bases: 4. From germline, CDR1 is MNHEY and CDR2 SVGAGI. The CDR3 has 14 residues. Sequenced input: PBMCs. The receptor was isolated from a man between 18 and 35 years old in good health and CMV-seronegative. The chain has TRBV6-5 and TRBJ1-4; TRBD1 matches 7 bases. CDR3 bases: TGTGCCAGCAGTCGACAGGGAGGTAATGAAAAACTGTTTTTT. This gives the protein CASSRQGGNEKLFF.